The sample holds a few counts of the clone carrying this T cell receptor beta chain. Antigen unknown. The data originate from a study of T cell repertoires in cytomegalovirus infection. Study overall: Researchers turned to recently identified HLA-C-restricted CMV epitopes as well as well-studied HLA-B-restricted ones. CMV infection and matching HLA type were both indicated by public TCR beta signatures. Whole-study results and caveats: Across the ex vivo response, the dominant clonotypes were HLA-C-restricted CMV-specific TCR beta clonotypes. Cumulative frequency (of public TCR beta family members) identified carriers of CMV plus the relevant HLA.

Germline CDR1 reads SGHTA; CDR2 reads FQGNSA. The V end lost 0 bases, the J end lost 2 bases, and 8 bases lay between the germline ends. The CDR3 totals 15 residues. Using its own MiXCR run on the reads, TCRdb lists one record per CDR3 protein. Of about 890,000 distinct CDR3 sequences listed, approximately 31% are singletons. The sequence was collected from a human donor in good health (CMV status not recorded). Some clones in this sample may be carry-over from other donors' samples. The gene calls are TRBV7-2 and TRBJ1-3; D call uncertain. Source: cultured CD8+ T cells from PBMCs, taken from culture after CMV antigen stimulation. The CDR3 nucleotides read TGTGCCAGCAGCTTAGCGAGGGCGGCTGGAAACACCATATATTTT. Its translation is CASSLARAAGNTIYF.